The 7 T cell receptor beta chains presented below share a single source sample, sequenced in a study of blood T cell repertoires in COVID-19 (dated by TCRdb to 2018 to 2020). Receptors were amplified or captured by the immunoSEQ multiplex PCR assay. TCRdb provides this immuneACCESS table in a form limited to in-frame rearrangements. Some clones are lacking; in checked studies, under half of them reflect an unresolved V gene, and why the rest are absent is not known. The sample yields 150,000 to 200,000 clones; roughly 85% were counted once. The ten largest make up around 2.1% of the sample. The source material was peripheral blood. All receptors come from a woman aged 80 or older with acute or convalescent COVID-19.

This sequence joins TRBV6-6 and TRBJ2-5; a possible D gene is TRBD2 (5 bases). The germline CDR1 and CDR2 sequences are MNHNY and SVGAGI (reference sequence). V dropped 0 bases and J dropped 5 bases, with 16 bases sitting between them. The CDR3 runs 16 residues. The CDR3 here is CASSYSISIAGETQYF. The CDR3 DNA reads TGTGCCAGCAGTTACTCGATTTCTATCGCGGGCGAGACCCAGTACTTC.

The chain carries TRBV11-1 and TRBJ1-4; the D is unclear. V lost 5 bases and J 8 bases, leaving 18 bases between the germline ends. Germline-derived CDR1 and CDR2 are SGHAT and FQDESV (reference sequence). CDR3 length: 15 residues. The CDR3 region is CASSPLGSRREKLFF. The CDR3 DNA reads TGTGCCAGCAGCCCTCTCGGGTCTCGTCGGGAAAAACTGTTTTTT.

The chain carries TRBV7-6 and TRBJ2-1, with D unclear. The CDR3 is made up of 13 amino acids. The germline V and J ends were trimmed by 1 base and 4 bases, with 5 bases remaining between them. Germline CDR1 and CDR2: SGHVS and FNYEAQ. For the CDR3, the DNA is TGTGCCAGCAGCTTAGTCGGTTACAATGAGCAGTTCTTC. It specifies CASSLVGYNEQFF. Together with reference TRBV7-6 and TRBJ2-1, the CDR3 gives the full variable domain: GAGVSQSPRYKVTKRGQDVALRCDPISGHVSLYWYRQALGQGPEFLTYFNYEAQQDKSGLPNDRFSAERPEGSISTLTIQRTEQRDSAMYRCASSLVGYNEQFFGPGTRLTVL.

The chain's CDR3 is CASSPGGELDEQFF. The CDR3 coding sequence is TGTGCCAGCAGCCCCGGAGGGGAATTGGATGAGCAGTTCTTC. The chain joins TRBV11-3 to TRBJ2-1, with D perhaps matching TRBD2 (6 bases). CDR1 and CDR2 from the germline V gene are SGHNT and YENEEA. The CDR3 spans 14 residues. The V end lost 5 bases, the J end lost 8 bases, and 16 bases lay between the germline ends.

This sequence joins TRBV4-3 and TRBJ2-2; 8 bases are shared with TRBD2. There are 16 residues in the CDR3. Trimming at V came to 0 bases and at J to 7 bases, leaving 7 bases not matched to a gene. CDR1 is LGHNA and CDR2 is YSLEER in the germline V gene. In nucleotides, the CDR3 is TGCGCCAGCAGCCAAGATTACGGGAGGGCGGTCGGGGAGCTGTTTTTT. It yields the protein CASSQDYGRAVGELFF.

The V gene is TRBV3-1 (or the pseudogene TRBV3-2), the J gene TRBJ2-7; D unclear. The germline V gene encodes CDR1 LGHDT and CDR2 YNNKEL (reference sequence). Trimming cost V 4 bases and J 3 bases, with 4 bases left between them. This CDR3 is 11 amino acids long. Here the CDR3 reads CASSLYYEQYF. For the CDR3, the DNA is TGTGCCAGCAGCCTCTACTACGAGCAGTACTTC.

This clone was picked up one time. The V gene is TRBV29-1, the J gene TRBJ2-1; TRBD1 might be the D (5 bases). Germline V gene lookup returns CDR1 SQVTM and CDR2 ANQGSEA. V was trimmed by 3 bases and J by 4 bases, leaving 7 bases between them. CDR3 size: 12 residues. Written as DNA, the CDR3 is TGCAGCGTTGACAAGGGGTACAATGAGCAGTTCTTC. It translates to CSVDKGYNEQFF.